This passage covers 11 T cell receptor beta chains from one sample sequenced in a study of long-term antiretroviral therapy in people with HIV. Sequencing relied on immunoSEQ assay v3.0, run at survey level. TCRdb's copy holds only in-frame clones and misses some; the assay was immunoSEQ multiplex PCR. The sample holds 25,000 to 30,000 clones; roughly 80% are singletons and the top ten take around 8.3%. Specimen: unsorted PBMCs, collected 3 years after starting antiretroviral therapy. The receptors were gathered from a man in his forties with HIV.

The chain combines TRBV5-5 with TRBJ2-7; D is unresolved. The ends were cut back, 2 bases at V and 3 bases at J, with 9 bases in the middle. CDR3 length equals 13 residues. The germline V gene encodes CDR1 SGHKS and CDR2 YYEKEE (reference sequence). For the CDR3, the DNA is TGTGCCAGCAGCTTTGGTGCGAACTACGAGCAGTACTTC. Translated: CASSFGANYEQYF.

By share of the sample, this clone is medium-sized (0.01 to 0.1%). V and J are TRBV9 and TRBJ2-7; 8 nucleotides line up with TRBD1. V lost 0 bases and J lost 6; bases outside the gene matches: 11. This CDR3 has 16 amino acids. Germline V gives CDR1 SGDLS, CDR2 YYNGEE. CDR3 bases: TGTGCCAGCAGCGTAGCCCCGCAGGGGGCCGTGGGCGAGCAGTACTTC. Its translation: CASSVAPQGAVGEQYF.

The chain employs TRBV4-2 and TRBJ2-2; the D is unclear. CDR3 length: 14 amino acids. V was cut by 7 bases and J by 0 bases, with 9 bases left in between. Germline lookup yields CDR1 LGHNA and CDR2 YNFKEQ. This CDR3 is CASTWTTNTGELFF. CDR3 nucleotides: TGTGCCAGCACCTGGACCACGAACACCGGGGAGCTGTTTTTT.

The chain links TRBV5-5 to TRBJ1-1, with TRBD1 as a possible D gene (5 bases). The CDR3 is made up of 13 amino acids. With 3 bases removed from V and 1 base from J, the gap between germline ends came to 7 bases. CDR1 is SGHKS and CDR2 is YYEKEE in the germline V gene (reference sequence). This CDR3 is CASSWDGNTEAFF. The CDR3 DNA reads TGTGCCAGCAGCTGGGACGGGAACACTGAAGCTTTCTTT.

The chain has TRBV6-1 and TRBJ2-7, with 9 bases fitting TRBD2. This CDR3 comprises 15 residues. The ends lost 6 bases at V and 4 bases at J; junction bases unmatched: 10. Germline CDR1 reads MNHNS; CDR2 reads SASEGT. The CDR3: CASSKERGAWYEQYF. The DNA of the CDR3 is TGTGCCAGCAGCAAGGAGCGGGGGGCCTGGTACGAGCAGTACTTC.

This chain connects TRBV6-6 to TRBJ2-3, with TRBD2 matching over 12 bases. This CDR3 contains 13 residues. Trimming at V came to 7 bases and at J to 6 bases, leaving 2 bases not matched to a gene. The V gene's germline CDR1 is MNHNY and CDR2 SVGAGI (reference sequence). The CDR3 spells CASKTSGSDTQYF. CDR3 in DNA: TGTGCCAGCAAGACTAGCGGGAGCGATACGCAGTATTTT.

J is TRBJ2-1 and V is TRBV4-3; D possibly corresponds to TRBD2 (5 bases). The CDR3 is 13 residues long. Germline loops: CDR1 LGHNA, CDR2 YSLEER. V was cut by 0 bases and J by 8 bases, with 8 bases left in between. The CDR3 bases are TGCGCCAGCAGCCAAGACGGGGATCATGAGCAGTTCTTC. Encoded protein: CASSQDGDHEQFF.

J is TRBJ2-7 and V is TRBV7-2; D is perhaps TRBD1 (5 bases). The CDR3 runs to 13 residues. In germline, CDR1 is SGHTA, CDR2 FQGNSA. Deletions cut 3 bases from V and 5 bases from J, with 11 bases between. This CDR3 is CASSFDSRNEQYF. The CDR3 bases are TGTGCCAGCAGCTTTGACAGCCGCAACGAGCAGTACTTC.

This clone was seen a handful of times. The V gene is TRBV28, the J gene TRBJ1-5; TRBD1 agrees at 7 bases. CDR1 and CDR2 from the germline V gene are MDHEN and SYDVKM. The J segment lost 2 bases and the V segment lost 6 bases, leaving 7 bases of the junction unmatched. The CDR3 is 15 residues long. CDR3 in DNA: TGTGCCAGCAGCCTTACAGGGGCGGGCAATCAGCCCCAGCATTTT. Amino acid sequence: CASSLTGAGNQPQHF.

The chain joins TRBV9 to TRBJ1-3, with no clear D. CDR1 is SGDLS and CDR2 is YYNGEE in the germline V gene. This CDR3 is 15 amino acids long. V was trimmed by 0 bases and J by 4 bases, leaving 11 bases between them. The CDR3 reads CASSVDAASGNTIYF. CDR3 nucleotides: TGTGCCAGCAGCGTAGACGCGGCTTCCGGAAACACCATATATTTT. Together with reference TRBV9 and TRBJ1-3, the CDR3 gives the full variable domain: DSGVTQTPKHLITATGQRVTLRCSPRSGDLSVYWYQQSLDQGLQFLIQYYNGEERAKGNILERFSAQQFPDLHSELNLSSLELGDSALYFCASSVDAASGNTIYFGEGSWLTVV.

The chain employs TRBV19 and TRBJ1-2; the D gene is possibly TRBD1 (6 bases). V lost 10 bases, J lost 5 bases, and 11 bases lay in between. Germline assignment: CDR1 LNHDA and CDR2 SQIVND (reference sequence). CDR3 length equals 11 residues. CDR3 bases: TGTGCCACCTCCAGGGGATATGGCTACACCTTC. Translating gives CATSRGYGYTF. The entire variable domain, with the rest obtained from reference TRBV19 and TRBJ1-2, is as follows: DGGITQSPKYLFRKEGQNVTLSCEQNLNHDAMYWYRQDPGQGLRLIYYSQIVNDFQKGDIAEGYSVSREKKESFPLTVTSAQKNPTAFYLCATSRGYGYTFGSGTRLTVV.